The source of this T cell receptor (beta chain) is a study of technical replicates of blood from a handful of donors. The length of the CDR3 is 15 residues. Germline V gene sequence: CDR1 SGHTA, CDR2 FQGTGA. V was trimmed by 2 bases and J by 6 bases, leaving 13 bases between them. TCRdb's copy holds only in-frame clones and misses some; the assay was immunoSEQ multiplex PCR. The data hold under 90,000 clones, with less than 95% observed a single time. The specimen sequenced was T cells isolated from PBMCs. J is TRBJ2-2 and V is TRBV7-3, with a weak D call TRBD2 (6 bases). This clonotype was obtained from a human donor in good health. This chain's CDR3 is CASSLAGTGAGELFF. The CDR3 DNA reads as TGTGCCAGCAGCTTAGCGGGGACGGGGGCCGGGGAGCTGTTTTTT.